Listed here are 20 T cell receptor beta chains from one sample, sequenced in a study of response to subunit inactivated influenza vaccine. TCRdb re-called the RT-PCR reads through MiXCR, storing one row per CDR3 protein. The sample has more than 450,000 distinct CDR3 sequences; 11% are singletons. This sample also appeared in a second study, on T cells expressing NK-cell markers. That paper notes: 5'RACE template switching built TCR beta cDNA with unique molecular identifiers.

This specimen consisted of PBMCs from blood, obtained on the day of vaccination. The receptor set was obtained from a man in his fifties or sixties who received an inactivated influenza vaccine.

This chain connects TRBV7-2 to TRBJ2-7; unclear D gene. The CDR3 runs to 16 residues. Germline lookup yields CDR1 SGHTA and CDR2 FQGNSA. Trimming left V 1 base short and J 4 bases short, with 17 bases between. The CDR3 bases are TGTGCCAGCAGCTTAGGGCCCGGGCCGAGGAAGTACGAGCAGTACTTC. Amino acids: CASSLGPGPRKYEQYF.

This clonotype was picked up many times. This chain uses TRBV20-1 with TRBJ1-5; 9 nucleotides match TRBD1. Germline V CDR1 and CDR2: DFQATT, SNEGSKA (reference sequence). The V gene end was trimmed by 4 bases and the J gene end by 3 bases; junction bases not matched to a gene: 10. The CDR3 sequence is 16 residues long. CDR3 DNA sequence: TGCAGTGCTACAAGATCCGGGACAGGGAACAATCAGCCCCAGCATTTT. Translation: CSATRSGTGNNQPQHF.

This clonotype was found a few times. The chain carries TRBV12-3 or TRBV12-4 and TRBJ2-7, with D perhaps TRBD1 (6 bases). V lost 1 base to trimming and J lost 6 bases, with 13 bases between them. This CDR3 has 14 residues. For the CDR3, the DNA is TGTGCCAGCAGTTTAGGGACAGTTCACCGCGAGCAGTACTTC. Its protein is CASSLGTVHREQYF.

This clonotype was recorded many times. J is TRBJ2-1 and V is TRBV20-1, with D possibly TRBD2 on 7 matching bases. V was clipped by 7 bases and J by 12 bases, with 25 bases between them. CDR3 size: 14 residues. Per germline, CDR1 DFQATT and CDR2 SNEGSKA (reference sequence). Here the CDR3 DNA reads TGCAGTGTGCCCAAGGCGGGGGCCAAATGGTGGCAGTTCTTC. Amino acid sequence: CSVPKAGAKWWQFF.

The genes are TRBV27 and TRBJ2-1; TRBD2 matches at 11 bases. The CDR3 sequence is 16 residues long. CDR1 is MNHEY, CDR2 SMNVEV, per germline (reference sequence). V shed 6 bases, J shed 5 bases, and the junction held 9 bases outside the gene matches. DNA of the CDR3: TGTGCCAGCAGAATCCCGGGACTAGCGGAGAACAATGAGCAGTTCTTC. Its translation: CASRIPGLAENNEQFF.

The chain employs TRBV18 and TRBJ2-1; the D gene is possibly TRBD1 (5 bases). CDR3 length equals 14 residues. Germline V lookup: CDR1 KGHSH, CDR2 LQKENI. The V gene lost 4 bases and the J gene lost 0 bases, with 7 bases spanning the gap. The CDR3 reads CASSRQSSYNEQFF. CDR3 DNA: TGTGCCAGCTCACGACAGAGCTCCTACAATGAGCAGTTCTTC. The whole variable domain, remainder taken from reference TRBV18 and TRBJ2-1, is NAGVMQNPRHLVRRRGQEARLRCSPMKGHSHVYWYRQLPEEGLKFMVYLQKENIIDESGMPKERFSAEFPKEGPSILRIQQVVRGDSAAYFCASSRQSSYNEQFFGPGTRLTVL.

This clonotype was counted only a few times. The chain recombines TRBV3-1 with TRBJ2-3, with 8 bases that match TRBD1. The CDR3 spans 16 residues. Per the germline V gene, CDR1 is LGHDT and CDR2 is YNNKEL (reference sequence). V lost 4 bases, J lost 0 bases, and 6 bases stayed unmatched. The CDR3 region has the DNA TGTGCCAGCAGCCCTCGGGACAGGATTAGCACAGATACGCAGTATTTT. Amino acid sequence: CASSPRDRISTDTQYF.

This clonotype was observed at least ten times. The chain is built from TRBV12-3 or TRBV12-4 and TRBJ2-2, with 10 bases matching TRBD2. This CDR3 has 16 amino acids. With 4 bases clipped from V and 1 base from J, the junction kept 3 bases outside the gene matches. The CDR3 is CASSSRLAGNTGELFF. The CDR3 DNA reads as TGTGCCAGCAGTTCCCGACTAGCGGGGAACACCGGGGAGCTGTTTTTT.

In its sample, this clonotype was seen many times. The chain employs TRBV5-1 and TRBJ2-2, with 8 positions matching TRBD2. The CDR3 has 18 residues. Germline values: CDR1 SGHRS, CDR2 YFSETQ. V shed 1 base, J shed 0 bases, and the junction held 8 bases outside the gene matches. CDR3 in amino acids: CASSLSLAGPANTGELFF. The CDR3 DNA reads as TGCGCCAGCAGCTTGTCCCTAGCGGGTCCCGCGAACACCGGGGAGCTGTTTTTT. Based on the CDR3 plus reference TRBV5-1 and TRBJ2-2, the full variable domain is KAGVTQTPRYLIKTRGQQVTLSCSPISGHRSVSWYQQTPGQGLQFLFEYFSETQRNKGNFPGRFSGRQFSNSRSEMNVSTLELGDSALYLCASSLSLAGPANTGELFFGEGSRLTVL.

The J gene is TRBJ1-6, the V gene TRBV6-5, with 7 bases aligning to TRBD1. The V and J ends lost 2 bases and 2 bases, in that order; junction bases with no gene match: 3. Looked up from germline, CDR1 is MNHEY and CDR2 is SVGAGI. This CDR3 has 16 residues. This chain's CDR3 is CASSYQGVTYNSPLHF. The CDR3 DNA sequence: TGTGCCAGCAGTTACCAGGGGGTTACCTATAATTCACCCCTCCACTTT.

This chain uses TRBV12-3 or TRBV12-4 with TRBJ2-1, with 15 bases that match TRBD2. The V gene end was trimmed by 4 bases and the J gene end by 6 bases; junction bases not matched to a gene: 4. CDR3 size: 16 residues. CDR3 residues: CASSWGLAGGANEQFF. The CDR3 region has the DNA TGTGCCAGCAGTTGGGGACTAGCGGGGGGTGCCAATGAGCAGTTCTTC.

This rearrangement joins TRBV6-1 to TRBJ2-3, with TRBD1 as a possible D gene (8 bases). Germline V gene data show CDR1 as MNHNS and CDR2 as SASEGT. There are 18 residues in the CDR3. V lost 7 bases and J 2 bases, leaving 25 bases between the germline ends. CDR3 nucleotides: TGTGCCAGCATTCCCCCCAGGAGCGGGACAGGAAACACAGATACGCAGTATTTT. Its translation: CASIPPRSGTGNTDTQYF.

This clonotype has only a few counts. The rearrangement uses TRBV5-1 and TRBJ2-1, with D maybe TRBD2 (7 bases). CDR1 is SGHRS and CDR2 is YFSETQ in the germline V gene. This CDR3 region has 15 residues. V lost 1 base to trimming and J lost 10 bases, with 18 bases between them. CDR3 bases: TGCGCCAGCAGCTTGCTTCCGGGGGGCCCTTCGGAGCAGTTCTTC. Translating it yields CASSLLPGGPSEQFF.

In this sample, this clonotype turned up a few times. The gene calls are TRBV11-2 and TRBJ2-7; 7 nucleotides agree with TRBD1. J was trimmed by 5 bases and V by 1 base; bases with no gene match: 11. CDR1 is SGHAT and CDR2 is FQNNGV in the germline V gene. The CDR3 spans 16 residues. CDR3 sequence: CASSLVVTGAQHEQYF. The CDR3, as DNA: TGTGCCAGCAGCTTAGTTGTTACAGGGGCTCAGCACGAGCAGTACTTC.

Many counts were recorded for this clonotype. The chain combines TRBV10-3 with TRBJ2-5; D ambiguous. This CDR3 comprises 14 residues. Trimming left V 0 bases short and J 4 bases short, with 9 bases between. Germline lookup yields CDR1 ENHRY and CDR2 SYGVKD. As DNA, the CDR3 is TGTGCCATCAGTGAGTCAATAGGGCCAGAGACCCAGTACTTC. Amino acids: CAISESIGPETQYF.

V gene TRBV12-3 or TRBV12-4 combines with J gene TRBJ2-5; D call uncertain. This CDR3 spans 14 amino acids. V was shortened by 6 bases and J by 5 bases, with 16 bases between the two germline ends. CDR3 residues: CASSHSRVSETQYF. In DNA form, the CDR3 reads TGTGCCAGCAGCCACAGTAGAGTGTCGGAGACCCAGTACTTC.

The chain recombines TRBV29-1 with TRBJ2-5; 9 nucleotides match TRBD2. Germline V gives CDR1 SQVTM, CDR2 ANQGSEA. CDR3 size: 15 residues. J lost 4 bases, V lost 1 base, and 7 bases had no gene match. This CDR3 is CSVEAVAGAGETQYF. The CDR3 DNA sequence: TGCAGCGTTGAAGCGGTAGCGGGAGCGGGAGAGACCCAGTACTTC.

This clonotype has only a few counts. The CDR3 DNA reads TGCAGTGCCCGTATAGGGGCGCTCCTGAACACTGAAGCTTTCTTT. It is translated as CSARIGALLNTEAFF. V is TRBV20-1 and J is TRBJ1-1, with a weak D call TRBD1 (5 bases). V shed 6 bases and J shed 0 bases, with 17 bases lying between them. Germline loops: CDR1 DFQATT, CDR2 SNEGSKA (reference sequence). The CDR3 sequence is 15 residues long.

This clonotype showed up just a few times. The chain links TRBV21-1 to TRBJ2-1; TRBD2, as called in the table, went unchecked against the DNA. TRBV21-1 is shown as a pseudogene. There are 15 residues in the CDR3. The CDR3 sequence is CASSKREESYNEQFF. DNA for the CDR3: TGTGCCAGCAGCAAGCGGGAGGAATCCTACAATGAGCAGTTCTTC.

This clonotype showed up many times. The chain uses TRBV5-1 and TRBJ1-1, with unresolved D. Germline V gives CDR1 SGHRS, CDR2 YFSETQ. The length of the CDR3 is 11 residues. V was cut by 5 bases and J by 7 bases, with 9 bases left in between. CDR3 coding DNA: TGCGCCAGCAGACATGAGGGTGAAGCTTTCTTT. Translated: CASRHEGEAFF. The entire variable domain, with the rest obtained from reference TRBV5-1 and TRBJ1-1, is as follows: KAGVTQTPRYLIKTRGQQVTLSCSPISGHRSVSWYQQTPGQGLQFLFEYFSETQRNKGNFPGRFSGRQFSNSRSEMNVSTLELGDSALYLCASRHEGEAFFGQGTRLTVV.